This note documents a single T cell receptor (beta chain) sequence. No antigen is known for it. One base away there is no much larger clone; base qualities are not given. This specimen belongs to a study of CD8+ T cells in alopecia areata (dated by TCRdb to 2016 to 2019). About the investigation overall: Treated patients were enrolled in an open-label pilot trial of oral tofacitinib at 5 to 10 mg twice daily for moderate-to-severe alopecia areata. Patients stayed on tofacitinib for 6 to 18 months and then had 6 months of follow-up off drug so that delayed response and recurrence could be assessed. In treated patients, disease severity was measured using the SALT score, which gives the percentage of scalp surface area affected. To study T cell clonal expansion in alopecia areata, the researchers applied high-throughput TCRbeta sequencing to both the C3H/HeJ mouse model and human patients. On the human side, TCRbeta sequencing was run on scalp tissue and on sorted CD4+ and CD8+ peripheral blood T cells from healthy controls and from alopecia areata patients with either patchy or totalis/universalis disease. Biopsies were taken from tofacitinib-treated patients at baseline and at 4 and 24 weeks of treatment, and a later scalp biopsy was taken in several of the tofacitinib-treated patients. Scalp clonality was compared across normal scalp (n=4), patchy alopecia areata scalp (n=8), and alopecia totalis/universalis scalp (n=8). RNA was obtained with the PAXgene miRNA kit for fixed scalp, the miRNeasy kit for PBMCs, and the RNeasy kit for mouse skin. Amplification of TCRbeta CDR3 regions was done by immunoSEQ multiplex PCR using 35 Vbeta forward primers and 13 Jbeta reverse primers.

The sample's time point label, decoded: less than five weeks on oral tofacitinib. The label giving this sample's treatment or condition can be read as: oral pan-JAK inhibitor, 5-10 mg twice daily. Lesional scalp punch biopsies and peripheral blood were obtained from alopecia areata patients. PBMCs were isolated by density centrifugation and stained for CD3, CD4 and CD8, after which CD4+ and CD8+ T cells were sorted on a FACSAria. Library preparation used the immunoSEQ multiplex PCR assay. RNA was extracted from all samples and reverse transcribed into cDNA as template for TCR sequencing. First-strand cDNA was synthesized using SuperScript III with a 2:1 mix of oligo-dT and random hexamers. Amplification bias was assessed with a synthetic immune receptor repertoire, and residual bias was removed computationally. The original pipeline was this. After raw reads were preprocessed to remove errors, the CDR3 was defined following IMGT conventions as running from the conserved cysteine to phenylalanine. To get clonality, Shannon entropy was normalized by log2 of the number of productive unique TCRs and the result was subtracted from 1. Whether each scalp clone was CD4 or CD8 was inferred by checking scalp TCRbeta sequences against the CD4 and CD8 repertoires from sorted blood. TCRdb's version of the immuneACCESS table is confined to in-frame rearrangements and falls short of the full clone set. An unresolved V gene accounts for under half of the shortfall where checked; the remainder is of unknown origin. The V and J calls and the clone size are those of that table, but D and trimming were determined from the DNA. The sample records roughly 46,000 clones, around three fifths of which are singletons. Of the sample, about 21% is held by the ten largest clones.

Overall study outcomes, separate from this receptor: During tofacitinib treatment, many expanded lesional clones stuck around in both scalp and blood, and this persistence may partly explain why relapse happens after treatment is stopped. Because the treated cohort was small and had just a single nonresponder, larger studies are needed to establish links between baseline CD8+ expansion and response. With tofacitinib, both scalp clonality and the number of expanded CD8+ clones among the top 100 scalp clones went down significantly. Resident alphabeta T cells in normal human skin are also sequenced, complicating scalp TCR repertoire analysis, unlike mouse skin dominated by gammadelta T cells. Higher clonality and more expanded CD8+ clones were observed in lesional scalp than in normal scalp, particularly in alopecia totalis/universalis, a finding suggestive of antigenic drive. Compared with mice, TCR sequences shared between patients were less clear, possibly partly because of HLA diversity across the patient population.

The V end loses 6 bases and the J end loses 1 base, and a stretch of 19 bases separates them. CDR1 SGHVS and CDR2 FNYEAQ are derived from the germline V gene. The CDR3 covers 16 residues, taking in both the cysteine and the phenylalanine. Here the CDR3 DNA is all that survives: 48 bases in frame from base 1. The V gene is TRBV7-6 and the J gene is TRBJ2-7; the best D guess is TRBD2, with 6 bases matching. Material: CD8+ T cells sorted from blood, obtained at week 4, from a patient treated with tofacitinib. This sequence originates from a human donor with alopecia areata. The CDR3 protein is CASSPGGAGNSYEQYF. The DNA sequence is TGTGCCAGCAGTCCCGGAGGGGCAGGCAATTCCTACGAGCAGTACTTC.